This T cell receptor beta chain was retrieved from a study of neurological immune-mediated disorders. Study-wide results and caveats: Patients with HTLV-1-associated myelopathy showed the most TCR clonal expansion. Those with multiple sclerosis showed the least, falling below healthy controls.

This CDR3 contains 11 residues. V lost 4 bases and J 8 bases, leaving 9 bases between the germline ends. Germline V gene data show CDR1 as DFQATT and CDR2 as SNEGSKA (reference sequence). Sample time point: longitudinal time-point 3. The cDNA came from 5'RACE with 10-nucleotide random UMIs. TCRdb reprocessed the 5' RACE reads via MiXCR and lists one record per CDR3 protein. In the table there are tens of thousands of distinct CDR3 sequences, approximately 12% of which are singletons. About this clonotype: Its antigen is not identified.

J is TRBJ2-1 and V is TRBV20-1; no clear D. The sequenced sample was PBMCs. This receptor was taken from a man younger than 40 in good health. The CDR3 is CSAIPGDEQFF. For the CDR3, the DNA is TGCAGTGCTATCCCTGGCGATGAGCAGTTCTTC.